This T cell receptor beta chain was sequenced for a study of OX40 agonist ivuxolimab in advanced cancers. At the level of the study: Administration of intravenous ivuxolimab to patients occurred every 2 weeks at 0.01 to 10 mg/kg. Checkpoint inhibitors had been given previously to approximately 41% of patients. Partial responses were recorded for three patients, including one with hepatocellular carcinoma and two with cutaneous melanoma.

The data were produced by immunoSEQ multiplex PCR, yet TCRdb's version contains in-frame clones alone and is incomplete. The sample lists about 98,000 clones, about 92% occurring once. Study-wide results and limits: Among the nonresponders, some also had low normalized T-cell clonal expansion.

This clone was seen once. The antigen remains undetermined. Trimming took 3 bases from V and 10 from J; bases not matched to a gene: 9. The CDR3 loop spans 15 amino acids. Germline-derived CDR1 and CDR2 are SGDLS and YYNGEE. Specimen: CD4+ or CD8+ T cells sorted from blood, collected in a trial of the OX40 agonist ivuxolimab. This sequence was found in an adult with an advanced solid tumor such as melanoma, head and neck, liver or kidney cancer. V and J are TRBV9 and TRBJ1-6; 8 bases map to TRBD1. The chain's CDR3 is CASSAPTGEDSPLHF. The CDR3 nucleotides read TGTGCCAGCAGCGCCCCGACAGGGGAGGACTCACCCCTCCACTTT.